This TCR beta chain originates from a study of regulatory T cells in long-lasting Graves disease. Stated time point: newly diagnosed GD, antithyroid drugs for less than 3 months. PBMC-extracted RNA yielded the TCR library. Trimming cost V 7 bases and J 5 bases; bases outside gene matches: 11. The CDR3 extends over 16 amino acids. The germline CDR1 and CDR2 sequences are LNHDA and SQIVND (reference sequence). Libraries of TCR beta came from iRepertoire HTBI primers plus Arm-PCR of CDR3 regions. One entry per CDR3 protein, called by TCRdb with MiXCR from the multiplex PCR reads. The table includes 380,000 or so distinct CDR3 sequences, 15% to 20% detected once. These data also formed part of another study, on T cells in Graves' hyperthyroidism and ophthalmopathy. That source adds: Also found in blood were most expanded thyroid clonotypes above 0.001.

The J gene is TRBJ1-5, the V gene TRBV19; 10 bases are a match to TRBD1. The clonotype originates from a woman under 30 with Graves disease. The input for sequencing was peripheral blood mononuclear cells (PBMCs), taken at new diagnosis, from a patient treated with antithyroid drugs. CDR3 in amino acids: CASTPTDRGRDQPQHF. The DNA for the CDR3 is TGTGCCAGTACCCCCACAGACAGGGGGCGAGATCAGCCCCAGCATTTT.